One sample yielded the 5 T cell receptor beta chains listed below, sequenced in a study of blood T cell repertoires in COVID-19. Here immunoSEQ multiplex PCR was the method, and the copy in TCRdb shows in-frame clones only, minus some. In the table there are about 110,000 clones, 70% to 90% of which are singletons. Sequenced: peripheral blood. These receptors all come from a human donor in a cohort sampled during active COVID-19.

This clone was seen more than once but under ten times. V gene TRBV6-5 combines with J gene TRBJ2-7; 7 bases align to TRBD1. The CDR3 is made up of 15 amino acids. Trimming cost V 2 bases and J 2 bases; bases outside gene matches: 6. Per germline, CDR1 MNHEY and CDR2 SVGAGI. The chain's CDR3 is CASSYVQGITYEQYF. CDR3 DNA: TGTGCCAGCAGTTACGTACAGGGGATCACCTACGAGCAGTACTTC.

The chain combines TRBV28 with TRBJ2-2, with 13 bases matching TRBD2. CDR1 MDHEN and CDR2 SYDVKM come from the germline V gene. The V segment lost 2 bases and the J segment 4 bases; nucleotides outside the gene matches: 1. The CDR3 length is 16 residues. The CDR3 spells CASSLRLAGGTGELFF. In DNA form, the CDR3 reads TGTGCCAGCAGTTTAAGACTAGCGGGAGGCACCGGGGAGCTGTTTTTT.

The V call is TRBV11-3, the J call TRBJ2-1, with 9 bases that match TRBD2. CDR1 and CDR2 (germline): SGHNT, YENEEA. This CDR3 is built from 14 residues. With 7 bases clipped from V and 3 bases from J, the junction kept 4 bases outside the gene matches. The DNA for the CDR3 is TGTGCCAGCAAATTAGCGGGAGACTACAATGAGCAGTTCTTC. Translation: CASKLAGDYNEQFF. Together with reference TRBV11-3 and TRBJ2-1, the CDR3 gives the full variable domain: EAGVVQSPRYKIIEKKQPVAFWCNPISGHNTLYWYLQNLGQGPELLIRYENEEAVDDSQLPKDRFSAERLKGVDSTLKIQPAELGDSAVYLCASKLAGDYNEQFFGPGTRLTVL.

This clone came up once. This chain joins TRBV18 and TRBJ2-2; unclear D gene. The CDR3 length is 16 residues. CDR1 KGHSH and CDR2 LQKENI come from the germline V gene. The V end was cut by 1 base, the J end by 4 bases, with 13 bases between. Here the CDR3 DNA reads TGTGCCAGCTCACCACAATTGTCGGAGTCCACCGGGGAGCTGTTTTTT. As protein: CASSPQLSESTGELFF.

The rearrangement joins TRBV28 to TRBJ2-7; D is uncertain. Germline lookup yields CDR1 MDHEN and CDR2 SYDVKM. The CDR3 extends over 14 amino acids. The V end lost 6 bases, the J end lost 1 base, and 13 bases lay between the germline ends. The CDR3 DNA reads as TGTGCCAGCAGCCCCCTCGTCGGGTCCTACGAGCAGTACTTC. Translation: CASSPLVGSYEQYF.